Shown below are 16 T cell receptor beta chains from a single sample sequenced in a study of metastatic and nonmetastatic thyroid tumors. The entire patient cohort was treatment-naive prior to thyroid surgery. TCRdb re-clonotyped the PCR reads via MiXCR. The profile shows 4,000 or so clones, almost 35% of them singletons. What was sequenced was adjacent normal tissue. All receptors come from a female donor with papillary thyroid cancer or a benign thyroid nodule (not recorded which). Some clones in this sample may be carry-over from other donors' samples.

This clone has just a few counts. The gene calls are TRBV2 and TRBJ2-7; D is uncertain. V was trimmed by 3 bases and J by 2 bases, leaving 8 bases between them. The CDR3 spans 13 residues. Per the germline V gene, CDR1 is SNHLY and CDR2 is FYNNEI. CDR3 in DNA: TGTGCCAGCAGTGAGGCGTATCCCTACGAGCAGTACTTC. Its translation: CASSEAYPYEQYF.

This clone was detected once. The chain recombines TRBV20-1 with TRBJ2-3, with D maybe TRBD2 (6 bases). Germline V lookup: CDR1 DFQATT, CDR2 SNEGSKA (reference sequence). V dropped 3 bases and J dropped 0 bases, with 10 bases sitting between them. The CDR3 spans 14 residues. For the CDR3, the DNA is TGCAGTGCTAGTGATGGGGGGAGCACAGATACGCAGTATTTT. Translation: CSASDGGSTDTQYF.

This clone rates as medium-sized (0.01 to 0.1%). The CDR3 region has the DNA TGCAGTGCTAGAGGTGGCGGGGCCAGCGCCGGTACTGTGAACACTGAAGCTTTCTTT. The encoded protein is CSARGGGASAGTVNTEAFF. The chain couples TRBV20-1 to TRBJ1-1, with D possibly being TRBD1 (5 bases). V lost 1 base to trimming and J lost 0 bases, with 24 bases between them. The CDR3 extends over 19 amino acids. Germline CDR1 is DFQATT and CDR2 is SNEGSKA (reference sequence).

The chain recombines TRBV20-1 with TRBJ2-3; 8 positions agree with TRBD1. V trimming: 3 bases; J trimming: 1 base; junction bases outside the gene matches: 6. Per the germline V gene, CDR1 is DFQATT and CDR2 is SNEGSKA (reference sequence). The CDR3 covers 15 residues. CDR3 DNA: TGCAGTGCTAGTGGGGGACAGGTCGGCACAGATACGCAGTATTTT. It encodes CSASGGQVGTDTQYF.

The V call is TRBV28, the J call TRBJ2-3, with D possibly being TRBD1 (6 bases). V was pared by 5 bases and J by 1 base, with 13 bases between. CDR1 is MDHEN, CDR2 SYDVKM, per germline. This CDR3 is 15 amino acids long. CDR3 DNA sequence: TGTGCCAGCAGTCTAGGGGGTAGCGGCACAGATACGCAGTATTTT. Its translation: CASSLGGSGTDTQYF.

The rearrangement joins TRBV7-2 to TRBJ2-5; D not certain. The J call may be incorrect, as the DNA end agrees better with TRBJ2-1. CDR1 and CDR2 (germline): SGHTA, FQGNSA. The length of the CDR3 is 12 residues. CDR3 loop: CASSRPGYEQFF. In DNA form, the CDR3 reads TGTGCCAGCAGCCGCCCCGGTTACGAGCAGTTCTTC.

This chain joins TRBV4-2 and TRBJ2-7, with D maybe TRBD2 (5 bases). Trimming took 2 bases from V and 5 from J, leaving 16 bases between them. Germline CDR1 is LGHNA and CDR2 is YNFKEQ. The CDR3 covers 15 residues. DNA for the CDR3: TGTGCCAGCAGCCAATCCCTGGGCGGGTACGACGAGCAGTACTTC. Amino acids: CASSQSLGGYDEQYF.

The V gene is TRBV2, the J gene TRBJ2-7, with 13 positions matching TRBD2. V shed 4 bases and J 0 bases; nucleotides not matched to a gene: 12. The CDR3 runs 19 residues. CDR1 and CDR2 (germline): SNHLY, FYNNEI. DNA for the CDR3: TGTGCCAGCAGTGCTCCGGGACTAGCGGGAAGGGTGGGCTCCTACGAGCAGTACTTC. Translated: CASSAPGLAGRVGSYEQYF.

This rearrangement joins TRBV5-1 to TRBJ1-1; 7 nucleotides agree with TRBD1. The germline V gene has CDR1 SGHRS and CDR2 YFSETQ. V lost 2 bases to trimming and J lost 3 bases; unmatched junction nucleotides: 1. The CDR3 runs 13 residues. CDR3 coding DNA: TGCGCCAGCAGCTTAACAGGGGACACTGAAGCTTTCTTT. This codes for CASSLTGDTEAFF.

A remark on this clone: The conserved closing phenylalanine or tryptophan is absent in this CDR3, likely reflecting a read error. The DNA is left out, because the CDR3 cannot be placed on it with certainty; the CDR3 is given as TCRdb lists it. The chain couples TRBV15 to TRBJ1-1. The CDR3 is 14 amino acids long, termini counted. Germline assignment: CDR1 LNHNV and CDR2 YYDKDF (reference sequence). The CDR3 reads CATSRDSAGTEACL.

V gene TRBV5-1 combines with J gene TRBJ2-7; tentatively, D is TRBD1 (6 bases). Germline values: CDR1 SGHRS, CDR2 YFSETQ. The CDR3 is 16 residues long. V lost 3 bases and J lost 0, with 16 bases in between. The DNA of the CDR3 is TGCGCCAGCAGCTACGCCGGGACAACAACCTCCTACGAGCAGTACTTC. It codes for CASSYAGTTTSYEQYF.

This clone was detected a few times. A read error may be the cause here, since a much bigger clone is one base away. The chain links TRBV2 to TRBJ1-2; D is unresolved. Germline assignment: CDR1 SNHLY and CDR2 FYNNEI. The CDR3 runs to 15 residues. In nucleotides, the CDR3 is TGTGCCAGCAGTGACGCGCGGGGTACTAGCTATGGCCACACCTTC. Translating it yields CASSDARGTSYGHTF.

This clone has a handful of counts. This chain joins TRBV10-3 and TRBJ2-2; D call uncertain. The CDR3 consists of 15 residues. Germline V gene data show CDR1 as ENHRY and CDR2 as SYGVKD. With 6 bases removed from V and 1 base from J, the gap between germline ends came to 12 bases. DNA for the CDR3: TGTGCCATCAGCGAAAATGACATGAACACCGGGGAGCTGTTTTTT. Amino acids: CAISENDMNTGELFF.

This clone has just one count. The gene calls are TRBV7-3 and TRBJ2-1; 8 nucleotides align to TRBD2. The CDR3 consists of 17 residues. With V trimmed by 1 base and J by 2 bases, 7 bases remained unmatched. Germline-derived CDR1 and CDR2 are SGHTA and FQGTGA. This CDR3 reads CASSLSGGGPPYNEQFF. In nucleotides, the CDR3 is TGTGCCAGCAGCTTAAGTGGCGGGGGGCCCCCCTACAATGAGCAGTTCTTC.

The CDR3 region has the DNA TGTGCCAGCAGCCCGGACTACCTTAGCACAGATACGCAGTATTTT. Translating it yields CASSPDYLSTDTQYF. This sequence joins TRBV11-2 and TRBJ2-3, with a tentative D call TRBD2 (6 bases). The CDR3 covers 15 residues. Germline CDR1 reads SGHAT; CDR2 reads FQNNGV. With 5 bases removed from V and 0 bases from J, the gap between germline ends came to 12 bases.

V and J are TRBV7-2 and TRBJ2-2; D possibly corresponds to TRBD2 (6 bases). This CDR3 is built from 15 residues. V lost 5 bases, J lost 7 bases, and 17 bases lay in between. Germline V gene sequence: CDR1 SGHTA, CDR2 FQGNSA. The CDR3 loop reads CASSRPDRRGGELFF. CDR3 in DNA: TGTGCCAGCAGCCGCCCGGACCGGAGGGGCGGGGAGCTGTTTTTT.